This T cell receptor beta chain was sequenced in a study of cytomegalovirus exposure and HLA in healthy donors. Study outcomes and limitations: Roughly uniform depth of sequencing across donors was assumed in presence/absence analyses. Previously analyzed data showed that most TCR beta V segments were productive at a frequency of about 87% or about 30%. Later analysis suggested most CMV-associated TCR beta chains were HLA-restricted.

CDR3 length equals 15 residues. Trimming shortened V by 2 bases and J by 1 base, and 12 bases separated the two germline ends. CDR1 and CDR2 (germline): SGHTS, YDEGEE. The PCR ran on 60 Vbeta and 13 Jbeta primers. TCRdb's copy holds only in-frame clones and misses some; the assay was immunoSEQ multiplex PCR. The sample has over 100,000 clones, around four fifths seen once. With regard to this clone: Its target is not known.

This TCR derives from a male donor in good health and CMV-seronegative. The chain joins TRBV5-8 to TRBJ1-2; a weak D match, TRBD1 (6 bases). Sequencing input: PBMCs. Here the CDR3 DNA reads TGTGCCAGCAGCTTCCCGACAGGCTATAACTATGGCTACACCTTC. The encoded protein is CASSFPTGYNYGYTF.